These T cell receptor beta chains were read from a single sample in a study of shared clonotypes between healthy human individuals. Produced via immunoSEQ multiplex PCR; TCRdb's table is partial and in-frame only. Counted here are about 1.5 million clones, approximately 98% occurring once; the ten biggest clones make up about 0.45%. What was sequenced was naive CD4+ T cells sorted from blood. These receptors were collected from a man aged 25 to 45 in good health. Both conserved end residues are part of each CDR3. Each record gives: D gene, V gene, J gene, clone size, CDR3 protein, CDR3 DNA. A D gene is named only where the DNA matches it firmly. Rows give clone size only sometimes, using once, few, many, or a class for an expanded clone.

>NA|TRBV19|TRBJ2-3|NA
CASSIRASTDTQYF
TGTGCCAGTAGTATAAGGGCTAGCACAGATACGCAGTATTTT
>TRBD1|TRBV13|TRBJ2-7|NA
CASSRDRGYEQYF
TGTGCCAGCAGCCGGGACAGGGGTTACGAGCAGTACTTC
>TRBD2|TRBV18|TRBJ2-1|NA
CASSPSEGLAGNEQFF
TGTGCCAGCTCACCATCTGAGGGACTAGCGGGCAATGAGCAGTTCTTC
>NA|TRBV15|TRBJ1-2|NA
CATSRENNRGYTF
TGTGCCACCAGCAGAGAAAATAATAGAGGCTACACCTTC
>NA|TRBV9|TRBJ2-1|NA
CASSVGAGGGIPEQFF
TGTGCCAGCAGCGTAGGGGCTGGTGGGGGAATCCCTGAGCAGTTCTTC
>TRBD1|TRBV2|TRBJ2-7|NA
CASSLDRGPYEQYF
TGTGCCAGCAGTTTGGACAGGGGCCCCTACGAGCAGTACTTC
>NA|TRBV25-1|TRBJ2-1|NA
CASSEPYNEQFF
TGTGCCAGCAGTGAACCCTACAATGAGCAGTTCTTC
>NA|TRBV7-9|TRBJ1-4|NA
CAMQVGAYEKLFF
TGTGCCATGCAGGTCGGGGCCTATGAAAAACTGTTTTTT
>NA|TRBV11-2|TRBJ2-6|NA
CASSGEQQSRANVLTF
TGTGCCAGCAGCGGCGAGCAACAAAGTCGGGCCAACGTCCTGACTTTC
>TRBD2|TRBV19|TRBJ2-1|NA
CASSTRGGGYNEQFF
TGTGCCAGTAGTACACGAGGCGGGGGTTACAATGAGCAGTTCTTC
>NA|TRBV19|TRBJ2-6|NA
CASSIRGGGANVLTF
TGTGCCAGTAGTATTAGGGGTGGTGGGGCCAACGTCCTGACTTTC
>NA|TRBV9|TRBJ2-1|NA
CASSVAGSYNEQFF
TGTGCCAGCAGCGTAGCGGGTAGCTACAATGAGCAGTTCTTC
>NA|TRBV27|TRBJ2-3|NA
CASSPNPLAGQGIDTQYF
TGTGCCAGCAGTCCAAACCCCTTAGCGGGACAGGGTATAGATACGCAGTATTTT
>NA|TRBV5-6|TRBJ2-7|NA
CASSPGRQSGRQYF
TGTGCCAGCAGCCCCGGGAGACAGTCGGGGAGGCAGTACTTC
>NA|TRBV10-1|TRBJ2-3|NA
CASSGTTGSHTDTQYF
TGCGCCAGCAGTGGTACGACAGGTTCCCACACAGATACGCAGTATTTT
>NA|TRBV4-3|TRBJ2-1|NA
CASSQVSGTYNEQFF
TGCGCCAGCAGCCAAGTTAGCGGCACCTACAATGAGCAGTTCTTC
>NA|TRBV14|TRBJ2-1|NA
CASSYSGQGYNEQFF
TGTGCCAGCAGCTATAGCGGCCAGGGCTACAATGAGCAGTTCTTC
>NA|TRBV5-1|TRBJ2-7|NA
CASSPDPLGYEQYF
TGCGCCAGCAGCCCCGACCCCCTGGGGTACGAGCAGTACTTC
>NA|TRBV23-1|TRBJ2-7|NA
CASSRRVKGLHFYEQYF
TGCGCCAGCAGTCGGCGCGTAAAGGGTTTACACTTCTACGAGCAGTACTTC
>NA|TRBV6-1|TRBJ2-1|NA
CASKVSYNEQFF
TGTGCCAGCAAGGTGTCCTACAATGAGCAGTTCTTC
>NA|TRBV28|TRBJ1-3|NA
CASSSVSGNTIYF
TGTGCCAGCAGTTCCGTCTCTGGAAACACCATATATTTT
>NA|TRBV20-1|TRBJ1-2|NA
CSGDGDGYTF
TGCAGTGGGGACGGCGATGGCTACACCTTC
>NA|TRBV15|TRBJ2-7|once
CATSRAPPYEQYF
TGTGCCACCAGCAGAGCCCCCCCCTACGAGCAGTACTTC
>TRBD1|TRBV28|TRBJ1-2|NA
CASSLRGIGYTF
TGTGCCAGCAGTCTCAGGGGGATCGGCTACACCTTC
>TRBD2|TRBV29-1|TRBJ2-1|NA
CGASGSYEQFF
TGCGGGGCTAGCGGGAGCTATGAGCAGTTCTTC
>NA|TRBV5-1|TRBJ2-7|NA
CASSLADSSYEQYF
TGCGCCAGCAGCTTGGCCGACAGCTCCTACGAGCAGTACTTC
>NA|TRBV9|TRBJ2-5|NA
CASSALGGQETQYF
TGTGCCAGCAGCGCCCTAGGGGGCCAAGAGACCCAGTACTTC
>NA|TRBV4-3|TRBJ2-7|NA
CASSQDGRGSYEQYF
TGCGCCAGCAGCCAAGATGGTCGGGGATCCTACGAGCAGTACTTC
>NA|TRBV7-9|TRBJ2-1|NA
CASSLSLRTYNEQFF
TGTGCCAGCAGCTTGTCCCTGAGGACCTACAATGAGCAGTTCTTC
>NA|TRBV2|TRBJ1-5|NA
CASSEALGSPQHF
TGTGCCAGCAGTGAAGCGCTCGGGAGCCCCCAGCATTTT
>NA|TRBV13|TRBJ2-3|NA
CASSLERGGSDTQYF
TGTGCCAGCAGCTTGGAACGGGGCGGGTCAGATACGCAGTATTTT
>NA|TRBV11-2|TRBJ1-1|NA
CASSVARTATEAFF
TGTGCCAGCAGCGTAGCACGGACAGCGACTGAAGCTTTCTTT
>TRBD1|TRBV27|TRBJ1-5|NA
CASSFIRGWPQHF
TGTGCCAGCAGTTTCATCAGGGGGTGGCCCCAGCATTTT
>NA|TRBV6-5|TRBJ2-2|once
CASSYFGGTTGELFF
TGTGCCAGCAGTTACTTTGGAGGGACCACCGGGGAGCTGTTTTTT
>TRBD1|TRBV28|TRBJ1-5|NA
CASSAGTANQPQHF
TGTGCCAGCAGTGCCGGGACAGCAAATCAGCCCCAGCATTTT
>TRBD1|TRBV30|TRBJ2-7|NA
CARTGGGGGQYF
TGTGCCAGGACAGGTGGGGGCGGTGGGCAGTACTTC
>NA|TRBV5-1|TRBJ2-4|NA
CASSLMEEGNIQYF
TGCGCCAGCAGCTTGATGGAGGAGGGAAACATTCAGTACTTC
>TRBD2|TRBV11-2|TRBJ2-7|NA
CASRGLAGYYEQYF
TGTGCCAGCAGGGGACTAGCGGGATACTACGAGCAGTACTTC
>TRBD2|TRBV28|TRBJ2-7|NA
CASSAWGGLAGSYEQYF
TGTGCCAGCAGTGCGTGGGGGGGACTAGCGGGCTCCTACGAGCAGTACTTC
>TRBD1|TRBV5-1|TRBJ1-1|NA
CASSLGDRARFTEAFF
TGCGCCAGCAGCTTGGGGGACAGGGCGAGATTCACTGAAGCTTTCTTT